This passage covers 13 T cell receptor beta chains from one sample sequenced in a study of monozygotic twins with inflammatory bowel disease. TCRdb reanalyzed the 5' RACE reads and collapses them to one entry per CDR3 protein, without DNA. The listing contains 95,000 to 110,000 distinct CDR3 sequences. The sequenced sample was blood. These receptors were obtained from a human donor with ulcerative colitis or Crohn's disease, or a healthy co-twin of an affected twin (not recorded which).

The CDR3: CSASGTGTSGSYEQYF. The chain combines TRBV20-1 with TRBJ2-7; lacking DNA, the TRBD2 call made by TCRdb goes unchecked. The CDR3 sequence is 16 residues long. Germline assignment: CDR1 DFQATT and CDR2 SNEGSKA (reference sequence).

This chain connects TRBV12-3 or TRBV12-4 to TRBJ2-7; TCRdb reports TRBD2, a call that lacks DNA to check it against. This CDR3 spans 16 amino acids. CDR3 loop: CASSPQVLAGASEQYF.

The chain joins TRBV20-1 to TRBJ2-3; the D call of TRBD1 rests on TCRdb alone, since no DNA is present to check it. CDR1 and CDR2 from the germline V gene are DFQATT and SNEGSKA (reference sequence). The CDR3 extends over 14 amino acids. The CDR3 protein is CSAEPGGTPDTQYF.

The chain couples TRBV27 to TRBJ2-5; there is no DNA to check the TCRdb D call of TRBD1. The germline CDR1 and CDR2 sequences are MNHEY and SMNVEV (reference sequence). The CDR3 consists of 16 residues. CDR3 region: CASSSPRGGGFTTQYF.

The chain recombines TRBV20-1 with TRBJ2-4; TCRdb's D call, TRBD1, is unchecked because there is no DNA. CDR1 DFQATT and CDR2 SNEGSKA come from the germline V gene (reference sequence). The CDR3 has 16 amino acids. CDR3: CSARARTGKSKNIQYF.

This sequence joins TRBV5-4 and TRBJ2-2; the D call of TRBD2 rests on TCRdb alone, since no DNA is present to check it. CDR1 SGHNT and CDR2 YYREEE come from the germline V gene (reference sequence). The CDR3 consists of 16 residues. CDR3 sequence reads: CASRAGLAGGTGELFF.

The rearrangement uses TRBV28 and TRBJ2-3; no DNA is available, so the TRBD2 call from TCRdb remains unchecked. This CDR3 is 16 amino acids long. CDR1 is MDHEN and CDR2 is SYDVKM in the germline V gene. The CDR3 reads CASSASGSHGADTQYF.

The V and J genes are TRBV7-3 and TRBJ2-3; TCRdb's D call, TRBD1, is unchecked because there is no DNA. CDR3 length equals 20 residues. CDR1 and CDR2 (germline): SGHTA, FQGTGA. CDR3 in amino acids: CASSHATGGPISPDTDTQYF.

The chain carries TRBV20-1 and TRBJ2-6; the TRBD2 assignment by TCRdb is unverifiable without DNA. The CDR3 contains 16 residues. From germline, CDR1 is DFQATT and CDR2 SNEGSKA (reference sequence). This chain's CDR3 is CSAPTSGPSGANVLTF.

V usage is TRBV6-5 and J usage is TRBJ2-7; TCRdb's D gene call, TRBD2, goes unchecked for lack of DNA. This CDR3 has 15 residues. Germline CDR1 and CDR2: MNHEY and SVGAGI. CDR3 sequence reads: CASSYSSAGTYEQYF.

J is TRBJ2-5 and V is TRBV9; TCRdb returns TRBD2, unconfirmable since there is no DNA. This CDR3 is built from 17 residues. The germline V gene has CDR1 SGDLS and CDR2 YYNGEE. The CDR3 loop reads CASSLTSARRGQETQYF. The whole variable domain, remainder taken from reference TRBV9 and TRBJ2-5, is DSGVTQTPKHLITATGQRVTLRCSPRSGDLSVYWYQQSLDQGLQFLIQYYNGEERAKGNILERFSAQQFPDLHSELNLSSLELGDSALYFCASSLTSARRGQETQYFGPGTRLLVL.

The J gene is TRBJ2-7, the V gene TRBV7-9. Germline V gene sequence: CDR1 SEHNR, CDR2 FQNEAQ (reference sequence). The CDR3 has 14 residues. The CDR3 spells CASSLHTSSYEQYF. Drawing the rest from reference TRBV7-9 and TRBJ2-7, the complete variable domain is DTGVSQNPRHKITKRGQNVTFRCDPISEHNRLYWYRQTLGQGPEFLTYFQNEAQLEKSRLLSDRFSAERPKGSFSTLEIQRTEQGDSAMYLCASSLHTSSYEQYFGPGTRLTVT.

CDR3 region: CATSRATGELFF. J is TRBJ2-2 and V is TRBV15. The CDR3 spans 12 residues. Germline CDR1 is LNHNV and CDR2 is YYDKDF (reference sequence).